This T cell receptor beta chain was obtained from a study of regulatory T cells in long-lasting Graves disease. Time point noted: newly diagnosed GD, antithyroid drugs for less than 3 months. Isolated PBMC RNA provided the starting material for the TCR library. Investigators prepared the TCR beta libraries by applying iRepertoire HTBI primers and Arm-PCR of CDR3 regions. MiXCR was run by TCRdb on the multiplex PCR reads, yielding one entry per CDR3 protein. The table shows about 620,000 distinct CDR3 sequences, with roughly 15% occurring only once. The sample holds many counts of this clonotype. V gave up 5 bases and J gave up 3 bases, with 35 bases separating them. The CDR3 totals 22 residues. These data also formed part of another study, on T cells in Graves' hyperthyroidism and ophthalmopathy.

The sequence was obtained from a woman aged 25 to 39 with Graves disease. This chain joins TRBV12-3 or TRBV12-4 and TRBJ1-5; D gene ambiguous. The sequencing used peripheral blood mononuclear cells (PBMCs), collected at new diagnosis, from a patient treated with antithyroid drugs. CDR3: CASSPGSGKALHSKGPNQPQHF. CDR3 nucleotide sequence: TGTGCCAGCAGTCCCGGGTCTGGAAAGGCCTTACACTCGAAAGGCCCCAATCAGCCCCAGCATTTT.